This T cell receptor (beta chain) was observed in a study of monozygotic twins with inflammatory bowel disease. General observations from the study: Varying immunosuppressive regimens may have increased patient repertoire variability. No single strong signal or clonotype associated with IBD was supported.

As to this clonotype: Its antigen remains unidentified.

Researchers generated cDNA in eight separate reactions per sample. After re-calling the 5' RACE reads, TCRdb lists one entry per CDR3 protein, DNA absent. Its listing shows around 450,000 distinct CDR3 sequences. Blood was collected, approximately 2.5 ml per donor. The sequence was collected from a human donor with ulcerative colitis or Crohn's disease, or a healthy co-twin of an affected twin (not recorded which). The sequencing input was blood.

CDR3 protein: CASSFGDEKLFF. The chain links TRBV12-3 or TRBV12-4 to TRBJ1-4. The CDR3 contains 12 residues.